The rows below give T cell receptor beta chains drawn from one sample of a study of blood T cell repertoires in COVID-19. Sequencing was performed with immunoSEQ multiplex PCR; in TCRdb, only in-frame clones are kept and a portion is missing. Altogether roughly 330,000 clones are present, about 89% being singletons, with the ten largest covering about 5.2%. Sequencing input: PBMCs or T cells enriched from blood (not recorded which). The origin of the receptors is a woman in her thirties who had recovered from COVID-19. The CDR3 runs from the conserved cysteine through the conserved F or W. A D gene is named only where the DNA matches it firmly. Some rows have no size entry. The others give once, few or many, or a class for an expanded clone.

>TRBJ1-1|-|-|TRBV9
CASSLSTPYTEAFF
TGTGCCAGCAGCTTATCGACTCCATACACTGAAGCTTTCTTT
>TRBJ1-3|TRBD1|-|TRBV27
CASRTGVGGNTIYF
TGTGCCAGCAGAACAGGGGTGGGTGGAAACACCATATATTTT
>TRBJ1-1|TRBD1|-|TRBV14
CASSQEGGRGRRAFF
TGTGCCAGCAGCCAAGAGGGTGGCAGGGGGCGCAGGGCTTTCTTT
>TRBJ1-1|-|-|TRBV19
CASSKRAPLNTEAFF
TGTGCCAGTAGTAAGCGAGCGCCCCTGAACACTGAAGCTTTCTTT
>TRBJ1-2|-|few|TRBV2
CASRAGSDYGYTF
TGTGCCAGCAGGGCAGGGTCCGACTATGGCTACACCTTC
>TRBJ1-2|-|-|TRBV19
CASSKSLYGYTF
TGTGCCAGTAGTAAGAGTCTCTATGGCTACACCTTC
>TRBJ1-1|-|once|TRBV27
CASSWTENTEAFF
TGTGCCAGCAGTTGGACAGAGAACACTGAAGCTTTCTTT
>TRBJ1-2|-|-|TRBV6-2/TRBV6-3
CASSYPYPGYTF
TGTGCCAGCAGTTACCCCTATCCGGGCTACACCTTC
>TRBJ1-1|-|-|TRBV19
CASKTDAVYENTEAFF
TGTGCCAGTAAAACCGATGCAGTGTACGAAAACACTGAAGCTTTCTTT
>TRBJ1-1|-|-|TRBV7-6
CASSPRPDRNTEAFF
TGTGCCAGCAGCCCGCGACCAGACAGGAACACTGAAGCTTTCTTT
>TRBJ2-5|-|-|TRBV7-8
CASSLAGAETQYF
TGTGCCAGCAGCTTAGCGGGGGCCGAGACCCAGTACTTC
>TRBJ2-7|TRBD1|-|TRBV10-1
CATSATPGTASSYEQYF
TGCGCCACCTCAGCAACACCTGGGACAGCCAGCTCCTACGAGCAGTACTTC
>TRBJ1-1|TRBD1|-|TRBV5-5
CASSSRTGRNTEAFF
TGTGCCAGCAGCTCGAGGACAGGGAGGAACACTGAAGCTTTCTTT
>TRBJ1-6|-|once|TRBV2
CASRQGSGSPLHF
TGTGCCAGCAGACAGGGTTCAGGTTCACCCCTCCACTTT
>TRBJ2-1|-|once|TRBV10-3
CAITPTDGSGRDEQFF
TGTGCCATCACCCCCACCGACGGGTCCGGCAGAGATGAGCAGTTCTTC
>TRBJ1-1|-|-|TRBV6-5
CASSLNREPEAFF
TGTGCCAGCTCTCTCAACAGGGAACCTGAAGCTTTCTTT
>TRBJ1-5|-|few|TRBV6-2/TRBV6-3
CASSERGNQPQHF
TGTGCCAGCAGTGAGCGGGGGAATCAGCCCCAGCATTTT
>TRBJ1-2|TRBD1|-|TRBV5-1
CASSLEGANGYTF
TGCGCCAGCAGCTTAGAGGGGGCTAATGGCTACACCTTC
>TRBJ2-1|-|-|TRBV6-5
CASIWTFNEQFF
TGTGCCAGCATTTGGACTTTCAATGAGCAGTTCTTC
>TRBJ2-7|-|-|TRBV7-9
CASSPGFTASYEQYF
TGTGCCAGCAGTCCCGGGTTTACCGCCTCCTACGAGCAGTACTTC
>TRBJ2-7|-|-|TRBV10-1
CASSGPPGEQYF
TGCGCCAGCAGTGGGCCGCCTGGCGAGCAGTACTTC
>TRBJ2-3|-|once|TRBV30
CAWSGNSGQLFTDTQYF
TGTGCCTGGAGTGGAAATTCAGGGCAGCTGTTCACAGATACGCAGTATTTT
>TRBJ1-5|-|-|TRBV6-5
CASSLQVRGNQPQHF
TGTGCCAGCAGCCTACAGGTAAGGGGCAATCAGCCCCAGCATTTT
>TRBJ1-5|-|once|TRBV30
CAWSVRFVDQPQHF
TGTGCCTGGAGTGTACGGTTCGTAGATCAGCCCCAGCATTTT
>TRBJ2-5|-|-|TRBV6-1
CASSEAGRKGETQYF
TGTGCCAGCAGTGAAGCGGGGAGGAAAGGAGAGACCCAGTACTTC
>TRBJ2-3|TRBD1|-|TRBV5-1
CASSPGQGARNTQYF
TGCGCCAGCAGCCCGGGACAGGGGGCGCGAAATACGCAGTATTTT
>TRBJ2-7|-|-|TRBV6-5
CASSREFAREQYF
TGTGCCAGCAGTCGGGAGTTCGCTAGGGAGCAGTACTTC